A selection of T cell receptor beta chains follows, all from one sample in a study of beta chain features in type 1 diabetes. Assay used: immunoSEQ multiplex PCR; TCRdb lists only in-frame clones, some missing. The sample contains 250,000 to 300,000 clones, around 15% of which appear only once. Material: naive CD4+ T cells from blood. The receptors derive from a man aged 25-45 years with type 1 diabetes. The CDR3 runs from the conserved cysteine through the conserved F or W. The D gene is left open where the match is weak. Size is stated for part of the rows, as once, few or many counts, or as a class when the clone is expanded.

v_gene: TRBV5-1
abundance: .
j_gene: TRBJ2-6
d_gene: .
CDR3aa: CASSFNRLSGGANVLTF
CDR3nt: TGCGCCAGCAGCTTTAATCGGCTTTCGGGAGGGGCCAACGTCCTGACTTTC

v_gene: TRBV7-3
abundance: few
j_gene: TRBJ2-5
d_gene: .
CDR3aa: CASSLSGLETQYF
CDR3nt: TGTGCCAGCAGCTTGTCCGGGTTGGAGACCCAGTACTTC

v_gene: TRBV28
abundance: few
j_gene: TRBJ2-3
d_gene: TRBD1
CDR3aa: CASGGQGVTDTQYF
CDR3nt: TGTGCCAGCGGGGGACAGGGGGTCACAGATACGCAGTATTTT

v_gene: TRBV19
abundance: once
j_gene: TRBJ2-7
d_gene: TRBD2
CDR3aa: CASSITIAGVHEQYF
CDR3nt: TGTGCCAGTAGTATAACGATAGCGGGAGTCCACGAGCAGTACTTC

v_gene: TRBV6-6
abundance: few
j_gene: TRBJ2-7
d_gene: .
CDR3aa: CASSSTSFEQYF
CDR3nt: TGTGCCAGCAGTTCAACTAGCTTCGAGCAGTACTTC

v_gene: TRBV9
abundance: .
j_gene: TRBJ2-1
d_gene: .
CDR3aa: CASSARTTTIEQFF
CDR3nt: TGTGCCAGCAGCGCCCGGACTACCACGATTGAGCAGTTCTTC

v_gene: TRBV2
abundance: .
j_gene: TRBJ2-1
d_gene: .
CDR3aa: CASSVPGNEQFF
CDR3nt: TGTGCCAGCAGTGTTCCAGGGAACGAGCAGTTCTTC

v_gene: TRBV29-1
abundance: .
j_gene: TRBJ2-2
d_gene: TRBD1
CDR3aa: CSASSGQGWVGELFF
CDR3nt: TGCAGCGCCTCCAGTGGACAGGGATGGGTCGGGGAGCTGTTTTTT

v_gene: TRBV4-2
abundance: .
j_gene: TRBJ1-2
d_gene: .
CDR3aa: CASSQEQFGYTF
CDR3nt: TGTGCCAGCAGCCAAGAACAGTTTGGCTACACCTTC

v_gene: TRBV4-1
abundance: few
j_gene: TRBJ1-1
d_gene: TRBD1
CDR3aa: CASSQGRGQGSTEAFF
CDR3nt: TGCGCCAGCAGCCAAGGACGGGGACAGGGGTCCACTGAAGCTTTCTTT

v_gene: TRBV5-4
abundance: .
j_gene: TRBJ2-2
d_gene: TRBD2
CDR3aa: CASSSRTSGTGELFF
CDR3nt: TGTGCCAGCAGCTCCCGGACTAGCGGGACCGGGGAGCTGTTTTTT

v_gene: TRBV7-9
abundance: .
j_gene: TRBJ2-5
d_gene: TRBD1
CDR3aa: CASSPRDRVQETQYF
CDR3nt: TGTGCCAGCAGCCCACGGGACAGGGTCCAAGAGACCCAGTACTTC

v_gene: TRBV18
abundance: few
j_gene: TRBJ1-5
d_gene: .
CDR3aa: CASSPSNEPQHF
CDR3nt: TGTGCCAGCTCACCTTCCAATGAGCCCCAGCATTTT

v_gene: TRBV18
abundance: once
j_gene: TRBJ1-5
d_gene: .
CDR3aa: CASSPGSDQPQHF
CDR3nt: TGTGCCAGCTCACCAGGGAGTGATCAGCCCCAGCATTTT

v_gene: TRBV7-2
abundance: .
j_gene: TRBJ1-1
d_gene: .
CDR3aa: CASSPGRGAFF
CDR3nt: TGTGCCAGCAGCCCCGGCCGGGGAGCTTTCTTT

v_gene: TRBV5-1
abundance: few
j_gene: TRBJ2-1
d_gene: .
CDR3aa: CASRSQGSYNEQFF
CDR3nt: TGCGCCAGCAGATCTCAGGGATCGTACAATGAGCAGTTCTTC

v_gene: TRBV19
abundance: few
j_gene: TRBJ2-1
d_gene: TRBD2
CDR3aa: CASSILSSGRNEQFF
CDR3nt: TGTGCCAGTAGTATCCTCTCGAGCGGGAGAAATGAGCAGTTCTTC

v_gene: TRBV6-6
abundance: .
j_gene: TRBJ2-3
d_gene: .
CDR3aa: CASSIRLATDTQYF
CDR3nt: TGTGCCAGCAGTATACGACTGGCTACAGATACGCAGTATTTT

v_gene: TRBV19
abundance: .
j_gene: TRBJ2-7
d_gene: TRBD1
CDR3aa: CASSSDRGLYEQYF
CDR3nt: TGTGCCAGTAGCTCAGACAGGGGGCTCTACGAGCAGTACTTC

v_gene: TRBV5-4
abundance: .
j_gene: TRBJ2-6
d_gene: .
CDR3aa: CASSSGTQGSSGANVLTF
CDR3nt: TGTGCCAGCAGCTCGGGGACACAGGGAAGCTCTGGGGCCAACGTCCTGACTTTC

v_gene: TRBV10-3
abundance: few
j_gene: TRBJ2-7
d_gene: TRBD2
CDR3aa: CAISAGGSSYEQYF
CDR3nt: TGTGCCATCAGTGCGGGAGGGAGCTCCTACGAGCAGTACTTC

v_gene: TRBV18
abundance: .
j_gene: TRBJ1-5
d_gene: TRBD1
CDR3aa: CASSPGTGDDQPQHF
CDR3nt: TGTGCCAGCTCACCAGGGACAGGGGATGATCAGCCCCAGCATTTT

v_gene: TRBV9
abundance: .
j_gene: TRBJ2-7
d_gene: .
CDR3aa: CASSVGPVNYEQYF
CDR3nt: TGTGCCAGCAGCGTAGGTCCGGTAAACTACGAGCAGTACTTC